The rows below give T cell receptor beta chains drawn from one sample of a study of blood T cell repertoires in COVID-19. Some clones are missing from TCRdb's copy, which holds only in-frame ones; the method was immunoSEQ multiplex PCR. The profile shows more than 95,000 clones, 81% of them singletons. The source material was peripheral blood. Receptor source: a man aged 30 to 39 with COVID-19, enrolled during active disease. The CDR3 runs from the conserved cysteine through the conserved F or W. A D gene is named only where the DNA matches it firmly. Size tells how often a clone was seen (once, few, many) or the class of an expanded clone, and some rows leave it out.

clone size: -; V gene: TRBV30; D gene: -; J gene: TRBJ1-4; CDR3 DNA: TGTGCCTGGAGTGTAAGGGAGACCGGTTTCGAAAAACTGTTTTTT; CDR3 protein: CAWSVRETGFEKLFF
clone size: once; V gene: TRBV10-1; D gene: -; J gene: TRBJ2-3; CDR3 DNA: TGCGCCAGCAGTGAGTCGAAGGCGGGCTCGCAGTATTTT; CDR3 protein: CASSESKAGSQYF
clone size: -; V gene: TRBV10-3; D gene: -; J gene: TRBJ1-1; CDR3 DNA: TGTGCCATCAGAAAGACAGAACTAAACACTGAAGCTTTCTTT; CDR3 protein: CAIRKTELNTEAFF
clone size: -; V gene: TRBV7-9; D gene: TRBD2; J gene: TRBJ2-1; CDR3 DNA: TGTGCCAGCAGCTTAGCGCTGGCTAGCGGGGGCCTTAATGAGCAGTTCTTC; CDR3 protein: CASSLALASGGLNEQFF
clone size: -; V gene: TRBV11-2; D gene: TRBD1; J gene: TRBJ1-2; CDR3 DNA: TGTGCCAGCAGCCCTCTGACAGGGAAGGACTATGGCTACACCTTC; CDR3 protein: CASSPLTGKDYGYTF
clone size: -; V gene: TRBV30; D gene: TRBD1; J gene: TRBJ1-4; CDR3 DNA: TGTGCCTGGACGCCACAGGGGGTCTGGGAAAAACTGTTTTTT; CDR3 protein: CAWTPQGVWEKLFF
clone size: once; V gene: TRBV27; D gene: TRBD1; J gene: TRBJ1-1; CDR3 DNA: TGTGCCAGCAGTCCCCGGACAGGGAAGAACACTGAAGCTTTCTTT; CDR3 protein: CASSPRTGKNTEAFF
clone size: -; V gene: TRBV9; D gene: -; J gene: TRBJ2-4; CDR3 DNA: TGTGCCAGCAGCCCGGCGGGGAGGAAAAACATTCAGTACTTC; CDR3 protein: CASSPAGRKNIQYF
clone size: -; V gene: TRBV5-1; D gene: TRBD2; J gene: TRBJ2-5; CDR3 DNA: TGCGCCAGCAGCTTGACCCGACTAGCGTCGGAAGAGACCCAGTACTTC; CDR3 protein: CASSLTRLASEETQYF
clone size: -; V gene: TRBV27; D gene: TRBD1; J gene: TRBJ2-2; CDR3 DNA: TGTGCCAGCAGTTTCGGGACAGGGGGCACCGGGGAGCTGTTTTTT; CDR3 protein: CASSFGTGGTGELFF
clone size: -; V gene: TRBV4-2; D gene: TRBD1; J gene: TRBJ1-2; CDR3 DNA: TGTGCCAGCAGCCCCATTTCTGGGGACAGGAGCACCTTC; CDR3 protein: CASSPISGDRSTF
clone size: -; V gene: TRBV9; D gene: -; J gene: TRBJ2-3; CDR3 DNA: TGTGCCAGCAGCGTAACCGGTAGCACAGATACGCAGTATTTT; CDR3 protein: CASSVTGSTDTQYF